This record covers a single T cell receptor delta chain. Translating this DNA gives a protein that differs at residue 3 from the TCRdb one, which belongs to a much larger clone; a read error is likely, and the protein shown is this translation. Each sorted gammadelta sample had TRG and TRD chains sequenced. TCRdb reprocessed the multiplex PCR reads using CATT. The data contain around 50,000 delta-chain clones, more than 1.5% of them singletons. Bulk repertoires came from Vgamma9/Vdelta2+ or Vdelta2-negative gammadelta T cells flow-sorted from PBMC. This CDR3 is 20 amino acids long. Germline CDR1 TSWWSYY, CDR2 QGS. The data derive from a study of γδ T cells in repeated Plasmodium falciparum infection. Study at large: Age- and gender-matched Australian children served as comparison for malaria-exposed Malian children. Timepoints: baseline, immediately before selected infections, and 21 days after every infection. Malian samples came from no-transmission periods or across acute febrile malaria episodes.

The TCR comes from a pool of human donors (malaria-infected and uninfected, not separated). The chain couples TRDV1 to TRDJ1; 7 bases line up with TRDD3. As TCRdb names no J gene, one was assigned here on the basis of a DNA match to germline. Sequencing was done on a sample of gamma-delta T cells from blood. In DNA, the CDR3 is TGTGCTTTTGGGGAGCGGCTCCCGTACTGGGGACCTTACCGCACCGATAAACTCATCTTT. It is translated as CAFGERLPYWGPYRTDKLIF.